The next 25 T cell receptor beta chains were all read from a single sample in a study of beta chain features in type 1 diabetes. General study findings and limits: TCRB CDR3s were moderately but significantly shorter in Type 1 diabetes patients in all four CD4+ subsets.

Which antigens these TCRs recognize remains unknown. The entirety of the isolated RNA underwent reverse transcription, so expressed TCRB transcripts were sequenced. The method was immunoSEQ multiplex PCR; TCRdb's version includes in-frame clones alone and lacks a portion of them. The table records 300,000 to 450,000 clones, around 9.6% of them present only once. What was sequenced was central memory CD4+ T cells from blood. Receptors originate from a man between 25 and 39 years old with type 1 diabetes.

The chain is built from TRBV25-1 and TRBJ2-7; 9 bases are a match to TRBD2. Trimming cost V 3 bases and J 6 bases; bases outside gene matches: 6. CDR3 length equals 14 residues. Germline values: CDR1 MGHDK, CDR2 SYGVNS. The CDR3 reads CASSDGGRAAEQYF. CDR3 DNA: TGTGCCAGCAGTGATGGCGGGAGGGCCGCCGAGCAGTACTTC.

Note on this clone: The junction differs from germline at one of its ends, possibly a read error. The chain links TRBV6-6 to TRBJ2-3; D is possibly TRBD1 (5 bases). Germline-derived CDR1 and CDR2 are MNHNY and SVGAGI (reference sequence). CDR3 length: 15 residues. The CDR3 sequence is CAISEQGIGTDTQYF. CDR3 in DNA: TGTGCCATCAGTGAGCAGGGTATCGGCACAGATACGCAGTATTTT.

This clone appeared a few times. The chain links TRBV9 to TRBJ2-1, with 7 positions matching TRBD1. This CDR3 has 17 residues. Trimming cost V 4 bases and J 1 base; bases outside gene matches: 11. Germline CDR1 SGDLS, CDR2 YYNGEE. For the CDR3, the DNA is TGTGCCAGCAGCCCTCCAGAGGGCAGGGGGTCCTACAATGAGCAGTTCTTC. This translates into CASSPPEGRGSYNEQFF.

This clone has a count of ten or more. The chain carries TRBV6-6 and TRBJ1-1; D is unresolved. CDR1 is MNHNY and CDR2 is SVGAGI in the germline V gene (reference sequence). V dropped 4 bases and J dropped 1 base, with 7 bases sitting between them. The CDR3 length is 13 residues. The CDR3, as DNA: TGTGCCAGCAGTTCCGTCCCGAACACTGAAGCTTTCTTT. It specifies CASSSVPNTEAFF.

This clone was observed a few times. The chain couples TRBV6-1 to TRBJ2-5; possibly TRBD1 or TRBD2 for D (6 bases each). The DNA end lines up better with TRBJ2-7; the J call may be wrong. This CDR3 spans 12 amino acids. Per germline, CDR1 MNHNS and CDR2 SASEGT. The CDR3 DNA sequence: TGTGCCAGCAAGGGGGGAACCTACGAGCAGTACTTC. This gives the protein CASKGGTYEQYF.

This clone was picked up a small number of times. The genes are TRBV11-2 and TRBJ2-3; D is unresolved. This CDR3 spans 12 amino acids. Per the germline V gene, CDR1 is SGHAT and CDR2 is FQNNGV. The V end was cut by 5 bases, the J end by 5 bases, with 8 bases between. CDR3 protein: CASSPWQDTQYF. In nucleotides, the CDR3 is TGTGCCAGCAGCCCCTGGCAAGATACGCAGTATTTT.

The gene calls are TRBV30 and TRBJ1-1, with D perhaps matching TRBD1 (5 bases). V lost 0 bases to trimming and J lost 4 bases, with 9 bases between them. Germline CDR1 is GTSNPN and CDR2 is SVGIG (reference sequence). This CDR3 region has 13 residues. CDR3 loop: CAWSVQEGTEAFF. The CDR3, as DNA: TGTGCCTGGAGTGTACAGGAGGGCACTGAAGCTTTCTTT.

This clone was seen at least ten times. V usage is TRBV6-1 and J usage is TRBJ1-2, with TRBD1 matching 7 bases. This CDR3 comprises 12 residues. Unmatched junction bases numbered 6, after V lost 6 bases and J lost 8 bases. Germline V CDR1 and CDR2: MNHNS, SASEGT. As DNA, the CDR3 is TGTGCCAGCAGGTTCCCGGGACAGGGCTACACCTTC. This codes for CASRFPGQGYTF.

Turning to this clone: This could be a read error, since a much larger clone is one nucleotide away. Other DNA sequences within the sample encode an identical CDR3. The V and J genes are TRBV11-3 and TRBJ2-2, with unresolved D. Germline CDR1 SGHNT, CDR2 YENEEA. The CDR3 contains 12 residues. V shed 4 bases and J shed 2 bases, with 2 bases lying between them. DNA of the CDR3: TGTGCCAGCAGCTCTAACACCGGGGAGCTGTTTTTT. Encoded protein: CASSSNTGELFF.

The CDR3 DNA reads as TGTGCCACCAGCAGAGACAGGAAAGAGACCCAGTACTTC. Translating it yields CATSRDRKETQYF. The J gene is TRBJ2-5, the V gene TRBV15; D gene uncertain. The germline V gene has CDR1 LNHNV and CDR2 YYDKDF (reference sequence). V lost 0 bases and J 3 bases, leaving 5 bases between the germline ends. There are 13 residues in the CDR3.

The CDR3 loop reads CASSDLPGANVLTF. DNA for the CDR3: TGTGCCAGCAGCGACCTCCCTGGGGCCAACGTCCTGACTTTC. This rearrangement joins TRBV6-5 to TRBJ2-6; D not resolved. Looked up from germline, CDR1 is MNHEY and CDR2 is SVGAGI. This CDR3 has 14 amino acids. Trimming pared 6 bases from V and 2 bases from J, leaving 8 bases between.

V and J are TRBV6-1 and TRBJ2-7; 9 positions match TRBD2. The V gene end was trimmed by 1 base and the J gene end by 0 bases; junction bases not matched to a gene: 7. The CDR3 covers 17 residues. Per germline, CDR1 MNHNS and CDR2 SASEGT. CDR3 bases: TGTGCCAGCAGTGAAGTGGGGGGTAGCGGGAGCTCCTACGAGCAGTACTTC. It translates to CASSEVGGSGSSYEQYF.

The chain uses TRBV30 and TRBJ2-7, with 8 bases matching TRBD2. Germline-derived CDR1 and CDR2 are GTSNPN and SVGIG (reference sequence). The CDR3 runs to 15 residues. With 0 bases clipped from V and 3 bases from J, the junction kept 7 bases outside the gene matches. The CDR3 DNA is TGTGCCTGGAGTGTGTCTAGCGGGTACTACTACGAGCAGTACTTC. Protein product: CAWSVSSGYYYEQYF.

The chain recombines TRBV5-1 with TRBJ2-3, with D uncertain. This CDR3 has 14 amino acids. V was pared by 2 bases and J by 2 bases, with 9 bases between. Germline CDR1 reads SGHRS; CDR2 reads YFSETQ. CDR3 sequence: CASSFGTATDTQYF. The CDR3 nucleotides are TGCGCCAGCAGCTTCGGTACAGCCACAGATACGCAGTATTTT.

The chain combines TRBV28 with TRBJ1-5; D is uncertain. Germline lookup yields CDR1 MDHEN and CDR2 SYDVKM. Between the trimmed V and J ends, which lost 11 bases and 4 bases, there was a span of 12 bases. This CDR3 comprises 12 residues. CDR3 sequence: CAGNEANQPQHF. CDR3 DNA: TGTGCCGGAAACGAAGCAAATCAGCCCCAGCATTTT.

This clone was detected only once. The chain is built from TRBV7-9 and TRBJ2-3; 11 nucleotides align to TRBD2. This CDR3 comprises 14 residues. With V trimmed by 4 bases and J by 6 bases, 3 bases remained unmatched. Germline CDR1 is SEHNR and CDR2 is FQNEAQ (reference sequence). The CDR3 protein is CASSWTSGLDTQYF. CDR3 DNA sequence: TGTGCCAGCAGCTGGACTAGCGGGTTGGATACGCAGTATTTT.

This clone turned up a few times. The J gene is TRBJ2-3, the V gene TRBV2; D is uncertain. The CDR3 totals 15 residues. Trimming pared 4 bases from V and 0 bases from J, leaving 11 bases between. Germline V gene sequence: CDR1 SNHLY, CDR2 FYNNEI. CDR3 amino acids: CASSGVRASTDTQYF. The CDR3 nucleotides read TGTGCCAGCAGTGGGGTTCGTGCTAGCACAGATACGCAGTATTTT.

V and J are TRBV5-1 and TRBJ2-1; TRBD2 aligns across 7 bases. The CDR3 extends over 14 amino acids. The germline CDR1 and CDR2 sequences are SGHRS and YFSETQ. V was pared by 2 bases and J by 4 bases, with 3 bases of the junction left unmatched. CDR3 DNA sequence: TGCGCCAGCAGCTTAGCTAGCGGATACAATGAGCAGTTCTTC. Translating gives CASSLASGYNEQFF. The entire variable domain, with the rest obtained from reference TRBV5-1 and TRBJ2-1, is as follows: KAGVTQTPRYLIKTRGQQVTLSCSPISGHRSVSWYQQTPGQGLQFLFEYFSETQRNKGNFPGRFSGRQFSNSRSEMNVSTLELGDSALYLCASSLASGYNEQFFGPGTRLTVL.

Remarks on this clone: The identical CDR3 is also encoded by other nucleotide sequences in the sample. This chain links TRBV11-1 with TRBJ2-5; a possible D gene is TRBD1 (7 bases). CDR1 SGHAT and CDR2 FQDESV come from the germline V gene (reference sequence). CDR3 length equals 14 residues. The V end was cut by 3 bases, the J end by 5 bases, with 13 bases between. CDR3 DNA: TGTGCCAGCAGCTTCGGAGGGGGCCAGGAGACCCAGTACTTC. Protein sequence: CASSFGGGQETQYF.

This clone was observed a few times. Germline and junction disagree at one end, which may indicate a read error. CDR3: CASSQDILTTQYF. DNA for the CDR3: TGCGCCAGCAGCCAAGATATACTAACTACGCAGTATTTT. The chain is built from TRBV11-2 and TRBJ2-3; D unclear. Germline values: CDR1 SGHAT, CDR2 FQNNGV. The CDR3 contains 13 residues.

In regard to this clone: Other DNA sequences of this sample code for an identical CDR3. This sequence joins TRBV7-2 and TRBJ2-7, with unresolved D. V lost 4 bases to trimming and J lost 4 bases, with 5 bases between them. CDR1 and CDR2 from the germline V gene are SGHTA and FQGNSA. CDR3 length: 11 residues. The CDR3 reads CASSSFYEQYF. CDR3 in DNA: TGTGCCAGCAGCTCCTTTTACGAGCAGTACTTC. The full variable domain, completed using reference TRBV7-2 and TRBJ2-7, is GAGVSQSPSNKVTEKGKDVELRCDPISGHTALYWYRQSLGQGLEFLIYFQGNSAPDKSGLPSDRFSAERTGGSVSTLTIQRTQQEDSAVYLCASSSFYEQYFGPGTRLTVT.

The rearrangement links TRBV18 to TRBJ2-1; possible D gene TRBD2, 5 bases. Germline assignment: CDR1 KGHSH and CDR2 LQKENI. The CDR3 length is 13 residues. The V gene lost 0 bases and the J gene lost 10 bases, with 10 bases spanning the gap. CDR3 sequence: CASSPPSSREQFF. The CDR3 DNA follows: TGTGCCAGCTCACCACCGTCTAGCCGAGAGCAGTTCTTC.

Comment on this clone: Possible read error: a much larger clone is one base away. The V gene is TRBV11-3, the J gene TRBJ2-5; no clear D gene. CDR1 and CDR2 (germline): SGHNT, YENEEA. This CDR3 comprises 13 residues. Deletions cut 1 base from V and 2 bases from J, with 5 bases between. Here the CDR3 DNA reads TGTGCCAGCAGCTTAGCCTATCAAGAGACCCAGTACTTC. It is translated as CASSLAYQETQYF.

The chain links TRBV27 to TRBJ1-5, with D hard to call. Trimming cost V 0 bases and J 0 bases, with 12 bases left between them. Germline loops: CDR1 MNHEY, CDR2 SMNVEV (reference sequence). This CDR3 comprises 17 residues. The CDR3 spells CASSLSRPGSSNQPQHF. CDR3 nucleotide sequence: TGTGCCAGCAGTTTATCTAGGCCGGGTAGTAGCAATCAGCCCCAGCATTTT.

The rearrangement joins TRBV2 to TRBJ2-5; no clear D gene. V lost 4 bases to trimming and J lost 4 bases, with 7 bases between them. The germline gives CDR1 SNHLY, CDR2 FYNNEI. The CDR3 covers 12 residues. The CDR3: CASSALRETQYF. Written as DNA, the CDR3 is TGTGCCAGCAGTGCCCTGCGAGAGACCCAGTACTTC. Based on the CDR3 plus reference TRBV2 and TRBJ2-5, the full variable domain is EPEVTQTPSHQVTQMGQEVILRCVPISNHLYFYWYRQILGQKVEFLVSFYNNEISEKSEIFDDQFSVERPDGSNFTLKIRSTKLEDSAMYFCASSALRETQYFGPGTRLLVL.